Each of the 15 T cell receptor beta chains below was sequenced from the same sample in a study of cytomegalovirus exposure and HLA in healthy donors (dated by TCRdb to 2016 to 2017). Libraries were constructed by the immunoSEQ multiplex PCR assay. For the multiplex PCR, a mixture combining 60 forward primers for TCR Vbeta segments and 13 reverse primers for TCR Jbeta segments was used. Not all clones reach the TCRdb copy of this immuneACCESS table, which keeps in-frame sequences only. Checked studies attribute under half of the gap to unresolved V genes and leave the rest unexplained. The table for this sample lists fewer than 300,000 clones; roughly 80% of them were counted only once. The ten largest clones capture around 0.33% of the sample. Sequenced: PBMCs. These receptors were taken from a girl aged 2-9 years in good health and CMV-seronegative.

Only a few counts were recorded for this clone. The chain is built from TRBV28 and TRBJ2-7, with 8 positions matching TRBD1. Germline loops: CDR1 MDHEN, CDR2 SYDVKM. Trimming took 5 bases from V and 7 from J; bases not matched to a gene: 16. The length of the CDR3 is 16 residues. This CDR3 is CASSTIRDRTLEEQYF. For the CDR3, the DNA is TGTGCCAGCAGTACCATCCGGGACAGGACTCTAGAAGAGCAGTACTTC.

This clone was observed a handful of times. The identical CDR3 is also encoded by other nucleotide sequences in the sample. The chain recombines TRBV5-4 with TRBJ2-1; possible D gene TRBD2, 5 bases. V was clipped by 5 bases and J by 0 bases, with 6 bases between them. Germline lookup yields CDR1 SGHNT and CDR2 YYREEE (reference sequence). The CDR3 loop spans 13 amino acids. The CDR3 loop is CASRLDSYNEQFF. The CDR3 nucleotides are TGTGCCAGCAGACTAGACTCCTACAATGAGCAGTTCTTC. The full variable domain, completed using reference TRBV5-4 and TRBJ2-1, is ETGVTQSPTHLIKTRGQQVTLRCSSQSGHNTVSWYQQALGQGPQFIFQYYREEENGRGNFPPRFSGLQFPNYSSELNVNALELDDSALYLCASRLDSYNEQFFGPGTRLTVL.

The chain recombines TRBV29-1 with TRBJ1-2; no clear D. V lost 4 bases and J lost 5, with 17 bases in between. The CDR3 consists of 14 residues. CDR1 and CDR2 (germline): SQVTM, ANQGSEA. The CDR3 region has the DNA TGCAGCGTTGGCGACGACCGGGGTTCGTATGGCTACACCTTC. Amino acids: CSVGDDRGSYGYTF.

The CDR3 nucleotides read TGTGCCAGCAGTTTAGGACAGGGCTATCAGCCCCAGCATTTT. Residues: CASSLGQGYQPQHF. The chain joins TRBV27 to TRBJ1-5, with 8 bases that match TRBD1. Trimming took 2 bases from V and 5 from J; bases not matched to a gene: 2. Germline loops: CDR1 MNHEY, CDR2 SMNVEV (reference sequence). This CDR3 is built from 14 residues.

The chain uses TRBV4-1 and TRBJ2-3, with TRBD2 identical over 7 bases. After removal of 1 base from V and 2 bases from J, the junction contained 18 bases not matched to a gene. Germline CDR1 MGHRA, CDR2 YSYEKL. The CDR3 has 20 amino acids. CDR3 bases: TGCGCCAGCAGCCAAGCCCCCATCCTAGTTCGGCGGGGGTTCACAGATACGCAGTATTTT. This translates into CASSQAPILVRRGFTDTQYF.

V is TRBV27 and J is TRBJ1-5; D not resolved. With 3 bases removed from V and 4 bases from J, the gap between germline ends came to 16 bases. CDR3 size: 16 residues. CDR1 and CDR2 (germline): MNHEY, SMNVEV (reference sequence). CDR3 sequence (DNA): TGTGCCAGCAGTTTTCCTTCATCTACAGAAAATCAGCCCCAGCATTTT. It specifies CASSFPSSTENQPQHF.

This clone came up once. The rearrangement uses TRBV18 and TRBJ2-5; TRBD1 is a possible D gene (5 bases). The CDR3 spans 14 residues. Trimming cost V 0 bases and J 4 bases, with 9 bases left between them. Germline V gene lookup returns CDR1 KGHSH and CDR2 LQKENI. The CDR3 region is CASSPPAGLETQYF. The DNA for the CDR3 is TGTGCCAGCTCACCACCCGCAGGGCTAGAGACCCAGTACTTC.

The rearrangement uses TRBV10-3 and TRBJ2-1; 7 nucleotides match TRBD2. Trimming took 3 bases from V and 3 from J; bases not matched to a gene: 8. Germline CDR1 reads ENHRY; CDR2 reads SYGVKD. This CDR3 region has 16 residues. In DNA, the CDR3 is TGTGCCATCAGTGACCCGCGACTAGCTTACTACAATGAGCAGTTCTTC. Amino acid sequence: CAISDPRLAYYNEQFF.

The chain couples TRBV30 to TRBJ2-3; D perhaps matches TRBD1 (6 bases). Per the germline V gene, CDR1 is GTSNPN and CDR2 is SVGIG (reference sequence). Trimming stripped 0 bases from V and 14 bases from J, with 21 bases between. The CDR3 length is 14 residues. The CDR3 loop reads CAWSVQSYRGIPYF. The CDR3 DNA reads as TGTGCCTGGAGTGTACAATCGTATAGGGGGATCCCGTATTTT.

This chain connects TRBV2 to TRBJ1-4; D is possibly TRBD1 (5 bases). The CDR3 extends over 16 amino acids. Deletions cut 7 bases from V and 5 bases from J, with 20 bases between. Germline-derived CDR1 and CDR2 are SNHLY and FYNNEI. The CDR3 here is CASKGAGPIKNEKLFF. CDR3 DNA: TGTGCCAGCAAAGGGGCAGGACCTATAAAGAATGAAAAACTGTTTTTT. Full variable domain (outside the CDR3, taken from reference TRBV2 and TRBJ1-4): EPEVTQTPSHQVTQMGQEVILRCVPISNHLYFYWYRQILGQKVEFLVSFYNNEISEKSEIFDDQFSVERPDGSNFTLKIRSTKLEDSAMYFCASKGAGPIKNEKLFFGSGTQLSVL.

The rearrangement links TRBV7-8 to TRBJ1-5; D is possibly TRBD1 (5 bases). The ends were cut back, 0 bases at V and 4 bases at J, with 13 bases in the middle. This CDR3 is built from 16 residues. Germline CDR1 SGHVS, CDR2 FQNEAQ. CDR3 nucleotides: TGTGCCAGCAGCTTAGCGGGGGGGTTGGCAAATCAGCCCCAGCATTTT. Its translation is CASSLAGGLANQPQHF.

The V call is TRBV6-5, the J call TRBJ1-1; TRBD1 agrees at 7 bases. This CDR3 contains 16 residues. Germline V gives CDR1 MNHEY, CDR2 SVGAGI. V lost 0 bases and J lost 0; bases outside the gene matches: 4. Here the CDR3 DNA reads TGTGCCAGCAGTTACTCCCGGGACAGCTTGAACACTGAAGCTTTCTTT. Encoded protein: CASSYSRDSLNTEAFF.

The chain has TRBV7-9 and TRBJ2-5; 10 bases fit TRBD1. V lost 2 bases and J lost 5; bases outside the gene matches: 11. Germline V gene sequence: CDR1 SEHNR, CDR2 FQNEAQ (reference sequence). CDR3 length equals 17 residues. The CDR3 loop reads CASSLLRTGGFGETQYF. The CDR3 coding sequence is TGTGCCAGCAGCTTACTCCGGACAGGGGGGTTTGGGGAGACCCAGTACTTC.

The chain joins TRBV6-5 to TRBJ1-3; D is undetermined. Between the trimmed V and J ends, which lost 6 bases and 0 bases, there was a span of 12 bases. This CDR3 is built from 15 residues. Germline V gene sequence: CDR1 MNHEY, CDR2 SVGAGI. The CDR3 DNA reads TGTGCCAGCAGATCCCAATGGCTCTCTGGAAACACCATATATTTT. This codes for CASRSQWLSGNTIYF.

The V gene is TRBV7-2, the J gene TRBJ1-5; unclear D gene. Per the germline V gene, CDR1 is SGHTA and CDR2 is FQGNSA. V shed 5 bases and J shed 0 bases, with 5 bases lying between them. This CDR3 is built from 13 residues. The CDR3 DNA reads TGTGCCAGCAGCCAGAATAGCAATCAGCCCCAGCATTTT. This encodes CASSQNSNQPQHF.